The entry that follows covers one T cell receptor beta chain sequence. Its target is unknown. This sample was included in a study of OX40 agonist ivuxolimab in advanced cancers. Across the study: Every 2 weeks, ivuxolimab was infused into the patients intravenously at between 0.01 and 10 mg/kg. Patients with prior anti-PD-1, anti-PD-L1 or anti-CTLA-4 therapy were eligible; about 41% had some. Three patients had partial responses: one hepatocellular carcinoma, two cutaneous melanoma.

Notes on the study in general: Partial responders receiving 0.1-3.0 mg/kg showed among the lowest clonal expansion.

This CDR3 has 16 residues. J gave up 3 bases and V 5 bases, and 6 bases lay outside the gene matches. Germline lookup yields CDR1 KGHSH and CDR2 LQKENI. Assay used: immunoSEQ multiplex PCR; TCRdb lists only in-frame clones, some missing. Of some 74,000 clones in the sample, approximately 86% were seen once. The gene calls are TRBV18 and TRBJ2-3; 12 bases line up with TRBD2. The receptor's source is an adult with an advanced solid tumor such as melanoma, head and neck, liver or kidney cancer. Sequencing was performed on CD4+ or CD8+ T cells sorted from blood, taken in a trial of the OX40 agonist ivuxolimab. The CDR3 sequence is CASSGATSGRTDTQYF. CDR3 DNA sequence: TGTGCCAGCTCAGGGGCGACTAGCGGGAGAACAGATACGCAGTATTTT.